The TCR beta chain under discussion was sequenced for a study of PD-L1 blockade in urothelial cancer. TCRdb keeps only in-frame clones here, not all; method: immunoSEQ multiplex PCR. Among 15,000 to 20,000 clones, approximately 83% were seen once, and the ten largest hold 1.5% to 2%. Sample time point: peripheral blood 6 weeks after treatment start. Pretreatment and on-treatment samples were taken, numbering 1 to 8 per patient. As for this clone: The antigen remains unidentified.

General study results and limits: Larger 3-week expansion of tumor-associated blood clones was seen in durable-benefit patients. Blood TCR clonality below the median before treatment was a predictor of better survival.

The clonotype was recovered from a man aged 50-60 years with urothelial cancer. The material sequenced was PBMCs, taken around atezolizumab (anti-PD-L1) treatment.

CDR3 in amino acids: CASRPPGHEAYEQYF. CDR3 bases: TGCGCCAGCAGACCACCGGGACACGAGGCCTACGAGCAGTACTTC. V gene TRBV10-2 combines with J gene TRBJ2-7, with a tentative D call TRBD1 (6 bases). The germline V gene encodes CDR1 WSHSY and CDR2 SAAADI. Trimming cost V 6 bases and J 2 bases, with 17 bases left between them. The CDR3 is 15 amino acids.